One and the same sample provided the 18 T cell receptor beta chains below, sequenced in a study of CD8+ T cells in alopecia areata. cDNA prepared by RNA extraction and subsequent reverse transcription served as the template for sequencing. Profiled with immunoSEQ multiplex PCR; TCRdb holds only in-frame clones, not every one. The sample has fewer than 200,000 clones, around 58% seen once. Treatment described: oral pan-JAK inhibitor, 5-10 mg twice daily. Material: CD8+ T cells sorted from blood, obtained at week 24, from a patient treated with tofacitinib. These receptors were obtained from a human donor with alopecia areata.

This clone was detected only once. J is TRBJ2-1 and V is TRBV29-1; D is possibly TRBD2 (7 bases). The CDR3 length is 13 residues. Per germline, CDR1 SQVTM and CDR2 ANQGSEA. Trimming pared 5 bases from V and 7 bases from J, leaving 15 bases between. In DNA form, the CDR3 reads TGCAGCGTTCCCGGGGGGCCGAATAATGAGCAGTTCTTC. The encoded protein is CSVPGGPNNEQFF.

This clone was observed a few times. V usage is TRBV10-2 and J usage is TRBJ1-2; a possible D gene is TRBD1 (6 bases). Germline CDR1 and CDR2: WSHSY and SAAADI. The CDR3 totals 16 residues. V lost 3 bases to trimming and J lost 8 bases, with 22 bases between them. As DNA, the CDR3 is TGCGCCAGCAGTGAAAACCGGGACACGAAGATGGGGGGCTACACCTTC. Protein sequence: CASSENRDTKMGGYTF.

The rearrangement uses TRBV9 and TRBJ2-1; D uncertain. Per germline, CDR1 SGDLS and CDR2 YYNGEE. V lost 7 bases to trimming and J lost 12 bases, with 14 bases between them. The CDR3 sequence is 11 residues long. CDR3 protein: CASGSGRRQFF. Written as DNA, the CDR3 is TGTGCCAGCGGATCAGGACGGAGGCAGTTCTTC. The full variable domain, in which reference TRBV9 and TRBJ2-1 provide the parts outside the CDR3, is DSGVTQTPKHLITATGQRVTLRCSPRSGDLSVYWYQQSLDQGLQFLIQYYNGEERAKGNILERFSAQQFPDLHSELNLSSLELGDSALYFCASGSGRRQFFGPGTRLTVL.

Concerning this clone: The same CDR3 arises from other DNA sequences in this sample as well. The rearrangement links TRBV11-2 to TRBJ2-5; the D is unclear. V lost 3 bases, J lost 5 bases, and 4 bases lay in between. Per the germline V gene, CDR1 is SGHAT and CDR2 is FQNNGV. The CDR3 is 11 amino acids. The CDR3 DNA reads as TGTGCCAGCAGCTTCGGGGAGACCCAGTACTTC. Translation: CASSFGETQYF.

Worth noting for this clone: The same CDR3 can be traced to other DNA sequences in this sample. This chain connects TRBV4-1 to TRBJ1-2, with TRBD1 identical over 8 bases. Germline assignment: CDR1 MGHRA and CDR2 YSYEKL. The CDR3 extends over 15 amino acids. V lost 3 bases, J lost 2 bases, and 5 bases stayed unmatched. The CDR3 sequence: CASSHPGQGNYGYTF. CDR3 nucleotides: TGCGCCAGCAGCCACCCCGGACAGGGAAACTATGGCTACACCTTC.

The CDR3 loop reads CASSSRSDTQYF. Written as DNA, the CDR3 is TGTGCCAGCAGTTCACGGTCAGATACGCAGTATTTT. The chain employs TRBV27 and TRBJ2-3; D unclear. This CDR3 region has 12 residues. V gave up 4 bases and J gave up 4 bases, with 6 bases separating them. Per germline, CDR1 MNHEY and CDR2 SMNVEV (reference sequence).

This clone showed up just once. The genes are TRBV7-6 and TRBJ2-7, with D maybe TRBD2 (5 bases). The germline V and J ends were trimmed by 1 base and 0 bases, with 10 bases remaining between them. Looked up from germline, CDR1 is SGHVS and CDR2 is FNYEAQ. The CDR3 runs 15 residues. CDR3 nucleotide sequence: TGTGCCAGCAGCTTAGGGGTGGGAGCCTCCTACGAGCAGTACTTC. Its protein product is CASSLGVGASYEQYF.

The chain combines TRBV25-1 with TRBJ1-4; 11 positions match TRBD1. This CDR3 is 15 amino acids long. Germline V lookup: CDR1 MGHDK, CDR2 SYGVNS. After removal of 2 bases from V and 10 bases from J, the junction contained 6 bases not matched to a gene. The chain's CDR3 is CASSEAGGTGGKLFF. The CDR3 DNA sequence: TGTGCCAGCAGTGAAGCTGGTGGGACAGGGGGAAAACTGTTTTTT.

The chain employs TRBV5-1 and TRBJ1-1; possibly TRBD1 for D (6 bases). This CDR3 region has 14 residues. The germline V gene has CDR1 SGHRS and CDR2 YFSETQ. Trimming removed 5 bases at V and 3 bases at J, with 14 bases between. The CDR3 nucleotides read TGCGCCAGCAGTAGGACAGAAAAACACACTGAAGCTTTCTTT. It codes for CASSRTEKHTEAFF.

The genes are TRBV27 and TRBJ2-7, with 7 nucleotides matching TRBD1. CDR3 length: 13 residues. CDR1 is MNHEY, CDR2 SMNVEV, per germline (reference sequence). The V and J ends lost 10 bases and 2 bases, in that order; junction bases with no gene match: 8. CDR3 sequence (DNA): TGTGCCACCGGGGACAGAAGCACCTACGAGCAGTACTTC. It translates to CATGDRSTYEQYF.

This clone was counted a single time. The rearrangement uses TRBV2 and TRBJ2-5; D assignment may be TRBD1 or TRBD2 (5 bases each). V was cut by 3 bases and J by 2 bases, with 13 bases left in between. Germline V lookup: CDR1 SNHLY, CDR2 FYNNEI. The CDR3 covers 15 residues. The CDR3 DNA sequence: TGTGCCAGCAGTGATTCGATGGGACCACAAGAGACCCAGTACTTC. This sequence encodes CASSDSMGPQETQYF. The variable domain in full, with the rest retrieved from reference TRBV2 and TRBJ2-5, is EPEVTQTPSHQVTQMGQEVILRCVPISNHLYFYWYRQILGQKVEFLVSFYNNEISEKSEIFDDQFSVERPDGSNFTLKIRSTKLEDSAMYFCASSDSMGPQETQYFGPGTRLLVL.

This clone appeared a few times. J is TRBJ1-1 and V is TRBV30; D might be TRBD1 (6 bases). The CDR3 runs 15 residues. The V and J ends lost 7 bases and 1 base respectively, with 19 bases between them. In germline, CDR1 is GTSNPN, CDR2 SVGIG (reference sequence). The CDR3 loop reads CASSKGGSRNTEAFF. The CDR3, as DNA: TGTGCCTCGTCAAAGGGGGGGTCGAGGAACACTGAAGCTTTCTTT.

The chain joins TRBV5-6 to TRBJ1-5, with 7 bases aligning to TRBD1. CDR3 size: 14 residues. The J segment lost 4 bases and the V segment lost 4 bases, leaving 5 bases of the junction unmatched. Looked up from germline, CDR1 is SGHDT and CDR2 is YYEEEE. The CDR3 spells CASSSGTENQPQHF. For the CDR3, the DNA is TGTGCCAGCAGCAGCGGGACAGAGAATCAGCCCCAGCATTTT.

The chain combines TRBV5-1 with TRBJ2-3; D remains ambiguous. This CDR3 has 12 residues. V was clipped by 5 bases and J by 4 bases, with 8 bases between them. Looked up from germline, CDR1 is SGHRS and CDR2 is YFSETQ. The DNA of the CDR3 is TGCGCCAGCAGTACAGCGTCAGATACGCAGTATTTT. Translated, it gives CASSTASDTQYF.

Turning to this clone: Other DNA sequences in this specimen translate into the identical CDR3. The chain employs TRBV14 and TRBJ2-1; 7 bases align to TRBD2. Trimming at V came to 3 bases and at J to 0 bases, leaving 2 bases not matched to a gene. The CDR3 extends over 15 amino acids. Germline-derived CDR1 and CDR2 are SGHDN and FVKESK. CDR3 protein: CASSHGGSSYNEQFF. The CDR3 DNA is TGTGCCAGCAGCCACGGGGGGAGCTCCTACAATGAGCAGTTCTTC.

CDR3 coding DNA: TGTGCCAGCAGCCAAGGGGGCAGGGAGCTGTTTTTT. Translated, it gives CASSQGGRELFF. The gene calls are TRBV27 and TRBJ2-2, with 7 bases that match TRBD1. V was clipped by 6 bases and J by 9 bases; unmatched bases: 4. The germline CDR1 and CDR2 sequences are MNHEY and SMNVEV (reference sequence). CDR3 length: 12 amino acids.

The chain couples TRBV27 to TRBJ1-2; TRBD1 matches 7 bases. V was clipped by 8 bases and J by 1 base; unmatched bases: 7. Germline V gives CDR1 MNHEY, CDR2 SMNVEV (reference sequence). The CDR3 runs to 14 residues. The CDR3 DNA follows: TGTGCCAGCGGCTCGGGACAGCGTAACTATGGCTACACCTTC. Encoded protein: CASGSGQRNYGYTF.

This clone was detected only a few times. The chain combines TRBV10-3 with TRBJ1-1; 9 bases agree with TRBD1. Germline lookup yields CDR1 ENHRY and CDR2 SYGVKD. Trimming cost V 6 bases and J 0 bases; bases outside gene matches: 2. The CDR3 spans 14 residues. The CDR3 coding sequence is TGTGCCATCAGACGGACAGGGGTGAACACTGAAGCTTTCTTT. Translated: CAIRRTGVNTEAFF.